The 27 T cell receptor beta chains reported below all come from one sample, sequenced in a study of cytomegalovirus exposure and HLA in healthy donors. 60 Vbeta and 13 Jbeta primers were used in PCR. TCRdb's table, derived via immunoSEQ multiplex PCR, lists solely in-frame clones and lacks some. The sample comprises 150,000 to 180,000 clones, roughly 80% of which are singletons, and roughly 4% rests with the top ten. The sample consisted of PBMCs. The source is a woman between 40 and 55 years old in good health and CMV-seronegative.

J is TRBJ2-2 and V is TRBV19; D not resolved. Deletions cut 8 bases from V and 1 base from J, with 8 bases between. This CDR3 spans 13 amino acids. Looked up from germline, CDR1 is LNHDA and CDR2 is SQIVND (reference sequence). This chain's CDR3 is CASPDKNTGELFF. The CDR3 region has the DNA TGTGCCAGTCCTGACAAGAACACCGGGGAGCTGTTTTTT.

This sequence joins TRBV5-1 and TRBJ1-2; 9 bases line up with TRBD1. This CDR3 has 14 residues. Germline CDR1 is SGHRS and CDR2 is YFSETQ. The junction had 9 bases not matched to a gene; V was cut back by 4 bases and J by 8 bases. CDR3 sequence reads: CASSIQQGAEGYTF. The DNA of the CDR3 is TGCGCCAGCAGCATACAACAGGGGGCAGAGGGCTACACCTTC.

This chain uses TRBV11-3 with TRBJ2-7, with unresolved D. The CDR3 has 12 residues. V dropped 4 bases and J dropped 4 bases, with 8 bases sitting between them. Germline loops: CDR1 SGHNT, CDR2 YENEEA. The CDR3 DNA reads as TGTGCCAGCAGCTCAAGCCAATACGAGCAGTACTTC. It translates to CASSSSQYEQYF.

In its sample, this clone was seen once. J is TRBJ2-2 and V is TRBV2; 8 bases fit TRBD1. The CDR3 sequence is 13 residues long. Germline V CDR1 and CDR2: SNHLY, FYNNEI. V lost 6 bases and J lost 6; bases outside the gene matches: 3. CDR3 DNA: TGTGCCAGCAGCCAACAGGGGGCCGGGGAGCTGTTTTTT. Protein sequence: CASSQQGAGELFF.

The chain recombines TRBV7-2 with TRBJ2-2, with D maybe TRBD1 (5 bases). The CDR3 has 14 residues. CDR1 and CDR2 (germline): SGHTA, FQGNSA. Trimming removed 5 bases at V and 2 bases at J, with 9 bases between. CDR3 sequence: CASSRDSNTGELFF. The CDR3 nucleotides read TGTGCCAGCAGCCGTGACAGTAACACCGGGGAGCTGTTTTTT.

The gene calls are TRBV5-1 and TRBJ1-4; perhaps TRBD1 as D (6 bases). Per germline, CDR1 SGHRS and CDR2 YFSETQ. This CDR3 is 15 amino acids long. V lost 0 bases and J 6 bases, leaving 12 bases between the germline ends. CDR3 loop: CASSLETGLDEKLFF. CDR3 DNA sequence: TGCGCCAGCAGCTTGGAAACAGGGCTTGATGAAAAACTGTTTTTT.

The rearrangement joins TRBV6-4 to TRBJ1-5, with 9 bases matching TRBD1. Germline CDR1 is MRHNA and CDR2 is SNTAGT. V was clipped by 5 bases and J by 1 base; unmatched bases: 6. CDR3 length: 16 amino acids. The CDR3 protein is CASSRTGGDSNQPQHF. The CDR3 DNA reads as TGTGCCAGCAGTCGTACAGGGGGCGACAGCAATCAGCCCCAGCATTTT.

The V call is TRBV11-3, the J call TRBJ1-1; 9 bases are shared with TRBD1. The germline CDR1 and CDR2 sequences are SGHNT and YENEEA. J gave up 2 bases and V 3 bases, and 10 bases lay outside the gene matches. This CDR3 comprises 17 residues. As DNA, the CDR3 is TGTGCCAGCAGCTTGGGAAGTTCGGGACAGGGTAACACTGAAGCTTTCTTT. Residues: CASSLGSSGQGNTEAFF.

As DNA, the CDR3 is TGTGCCACCAGCGGAACAGTTGACTATGGCTACACCTTC. Protein product: CATSGTVDYGYTF. The V and J genes are TRBV15 and TRBJ1-2; no firm D call. The V end lost 5 bases, the J end lost 3 bases, and 10 bases lay between the germline ends. The CDR3 contains 13 residues. The germline gives CDR1 LNHNV, CDR2 YYDKDF (reference sequence).

As DNA, the CDR3 is TGTGCCAGCAGTGAAGCGCTAGCGGGAGTTGAGACCCAGTACTTC. Translation: CASSEALAGVETQYF. The V and J genes are TRBV2 and TRBJ2-5; 10 nucleotides agree with TRBD2. This CDR3 comprises 15 residues. With 0 bases clipped from V and 5 bases from J, the junction kept 3 bases outside the gene matches. Germline V gives CDR1 SNHLY, CDR2 FYNNEI.

The chain uses TRBV11-3 and TRBJ2-3; 9 bases fit TRBD2. The CDR3 has 16 residues. Per germline, CDR1 SGHNT and CDR2 YENEEA. Trimming took 5 bases from V and 1 from J; bases not matched to a gene: 7. The chain's CDR3 is CASSPWASGGTDTQYF. The DNA of the CDR3 is TGTGCCAGCAGCCCCTGGGCTAGCGGGGGCACAGATACGCAGTATTTT.

This rearrangement joins TRBV11-3 to TRBJ1-1; TRBD1 matches at 8 bases. The J segment lost 8 bases and the V segment lost 8 bases, leaving 13 bases of the junction unmatched. In germline, CDR1 is SGHNT, CDR2 YENEEA. The CDR3 sequence is 14 residues long. CDR3 in DNA: TGTGCCAGCGGAAAAGGACAGGGAGCCGCGGAAGCTTTCTTT. This gives the protein CASGKGQGAAEAFF.

V and J are TRBV6-5 and TRBJ2-2; 10 nucleotides agree with TRBD2. CDR1 MNHEY and CDR2 SVGAGI come from the germline V gene. This CDR3 region has 15 residues. After removal of 2 bases from V and 7 bases from J, the junction contained 4 bases not matched to a gene. For the CDR3, the DNA is TGTGCCAGCAGTTACCTAGCGGGAGCTGTCGGGGAGCTGTTTTTT. Its protein product is CASSYLAGAVGELFF.

The V gene is TRBV27, the J gene TRBJ2-1; 9 nucleotides agree with TRBD2. CDR1 and CDR2 (germline): MNHEY, SMNVEV (reference sequence). CDR3 size: 16 residues. Losses at the gene ends were 7 bases for V and 5 bases for J; bases not matched to a gene: 12. CDR3 in amino acids: CASNIAGAPRNNEQFF. The CDR3 bases are TGTGCCAGCAATATAGCGGGGGCCCCTCGAAACAATGAGCAGTTCTTC.

This rearrangement joins TRBV2 to TRBJ1-6, with TRBD1 matching over 11 bases. Germline assignment: CDR1 SNHLY and CDR2 FYNNEI. This CDR3 region has 16 residues. The junction had 5 bases not matched to a gene; V was cut back by 3 bases and J by 7 bases. CDR3 loop: CASSDLGTGGNSPLHF. The CDR3 coding sequence is TGTGCCAGCAGTGACCTAGGGACAGGGGGAAATTCACCCCTCCACTTT.

The chain combines TRBV25-1 with TRBJ1-3; 8 bases line up with TRBD1. The CDR3 sequence is 15 residues long. Trimming removed 6 bases from V and 2 bases from J; junction bases left unmatched: 6. Germline CDR1 is MGHDK and CDR2 is SYGVNS. The CDR3 DNA is TGTGCCAGCAGGCCCACAGGGGGTCCTGGAAACACCATATATTTT. Protein: CASRPTGGPGNTIYF. Based on the CDR3 plus reference TRBV25-1 and TRBJ1-3, the full variable domain is EADIYQTPRYLVIGTGKKITLECSQTMGHDKMYWYQQDPGMELHLIHYSYGVNSTEKGDLSSESTVSRIRTEHFPLTLESARPSHTSQYLCASRPTGGPGNTIYFGEGSWLTVV.

This chain links TRBV7-8 with TRBJ1-1; D call uncertain. CDR3 length: 15 amino acids. Per the germline V gene, CDR1 is SGHVS and CDR2 is FQNEAQ. V lost 5 bases and J 4 bases, leaving 17 bases between the germline ends. CDR3 region: CASSTRTGRSTEAFF. DNA for the CDR3: TGTGCCAGCAGCACAAGGACGGGGAGGAGCACTGAAGCTTTCTTT.

CDR3 DNA sequence: TGTGCCAGCAGCCCTACGCCTACAGGGGGCTACGAGACCCAGTACTTC. Protein product: CASSPTPTGGYETQYF. The V call is TRBV11-2, the J call TRBJ2-5, with 9 bases that match TRBD1. V shed 5 bases and J 5 bases; nucleotides not matched to a gene: 12. Per germline, CDR1 SGHAT and CDR2 FQNNGV. The CDR3 runs to 16 residues.

This clone was recorded once. V gene TRBV5-1 combines with J gene TRBJ1-2; no definite D call. V gave up 4 bases and J gave up 10 bases, with 17 bases separating them. Germline V gene data show CDR1 as SGHRS and CDR2 as YFSETQ. CDR3 length equals 13 residues. CDR3 nucleotides: TGCGCCAGCAGCGAGGGATTCAAGCTTGCCTACACCTTC. It yields the protein CASSEGFKLAYTF.

This clone appeared a few times. V is TRBV28 and J is TRBJ2-7; 9 bases agree with TRBD2. V lost 6 bases and J lost 6; bases outside the gene matches: 12. Germline CDR1 reads MDHEN; CDR2 reads SYDVKM. The CDR3 runs 15 residues. In DNA form, the CDR3 reads TGTGCCAGCAGAATGTGGGAGCGGGGGGTTGTCGAGCAGTACTTC. Protein sequence: CASRMWERGVVEQYF.

The chain carries TRBV27 and TRBJ2-5; perhaps TRBD1 as D (6 bases). From germline, CDR1 is MNHEY and CDR2 SMNVEV (reference sequence). V was cut by 5 bases and J by 5 bases, with 12 bases left in between. This CDR3 spans 13 amino acids. Written as DNA, the CDR3 is TGTGCCAGCAGTCCCGGGACAAGGGAGACCCAGTACTTC. It encodes CASSPGTRETQYF.

V is TRBV13 and J is TRBJ1-2, with TRBD1 matching 10 bases. The length of the CDR3 is 15 residues. The ends lost 5 bases at V and 8 bases at J; junction bases unmatched: 11. Germline values: CDR1 PRHDT, CDR2 FYEKMQ (reference sequence). In DNA form, the CDR3 reads TGTGCCAGCAGCCAAGACAGGGGGCCGGGGATCGGCTACACCTTC. This translates into CASSQDRGPGIGYTF.

This chain links TRBV19 with TRBJ2-1, with 7 bases lining up with TRBD1. J lost 4 bases, V lost 6 bases, and 6 bases had no gene match. The CDR3 contains 14 residues. Germline V lookup: CDR1 LNHDA, CDR2 SQIVND (reference sequence). The CDR3 protein is CASRLDRSYNEQFF. DNA for the CDR3: TGTGCCAGTAGGTTGGACAGGTCTTACAATGAGCAGTTCTTC.

V is TRBV7-9 and J is TRBJ1-1; the match to TRBD1 covers 7 bases. The germline gives CDR1 SEHNR, CDR2 FQNEAQ (reference sequence). The V gene end was trimmed by 5 bases and the J gene end by 6 bases; junction bases not matched to a gene: 15. This CDR3 contains 16 residues. The CDR3 DNA is TGTGCCAGCAGCCGACCGCCCCTCCAGGGGGAGCCTGAAGCTTTCTTT. This sequence encodes CASSRPPLQGEPEAFF.

The chain recombines TRBV10-2 with TRBJ2-2, with a possible D match to TRBD2 (6 bases). The ends were cut back, 7 bases at V and 6 bases at J, with 18 bases in the middle. The CDR3 totals 15 residues. The germline V gene has CDR1 WSHSY and CDR2 SAAADI. CDR3 amino acids: CASTPRGWEAGELFF. The CDR3, as DNA: TGCGCCAGCACTCCCCGGGGGTGGGAGGCCGGGGAGCTGTTTTTT.

The chain links TRBV30 to TRBJ2-1; 10 bases agree with TRBD2. After removal of 7 bases from V and 8 bases from J, the junction contained 8 bases not matched to a gene. The V gene's germline CDR1 is GTSNPN and CDR2 SVGIG (reference sequence). This CDR3 spans 13 amino acids. This CDR3 reads CAYSLAGVYEQFF. The CDR3 DNA sequence: TGTGCCTACAGTCTAGCGGGAGTATATGAGCAGTTCTTC.

This clone occurred once. The chain combines TRBV25-1 with TRBJ2-1, with 7 nucleotides matching TRBD1. Germline loops: CDR1 MGHDK, CDR2 SYGVNS. The junction had 12 bases not matched to a gene; V was cut back by 6 bases and J by 4 bases. The CDR3 spans 16 residues. CDR3 sequence (DNA): TGTGCCAGCAGATCGGACAGGCCAGGGGTGTACAATGAGCAGTTCTTC. Residues: CASRSDRPGVYNEQFF.